Below, 19 T cell receptor beta chains from the same sample are listed, as sequenced in a study of glioma-infiltrating T cells (dated by TCRdb to the mid-2010s). Sequenced using an Illumina MiSeq. TCR alpha and beta CDR3 regions were amplified with the iRepertoire nested amplicon-rescue multiplex PCR (arm-PCR) platform from RNA. The public reads were run again by TCRdb, first through fastp at Q25 and then through MiXCR, and only productive beta chains were kept. Every entry covers one CDR3 protein and lists the most common genes and DNA from its rows. The sample table records more than 9,500 distinct CDR3 sequences; around a quarter of these occur just once. Jointly, the top ten make up 40% to 55% of the sample. What was sequenced was glioma tissue, nonneoplastic brain tissue, or PBMCs (not recorded which). These receptors were collected from a human donor with low-grade glioma or glioblastoma, undergoing nonglioma brain surgery, or in good health (not recorded which).

On this clonotype itself: This may be a read error, as it is one base from a much larger clone. The chain recombines TRBV3-1 with TRBJ2-1; D is ambiguous. The germline V gene has CDR1 LGHDT and CDR2 YNNKEL (reference sequence). The V end lost 4 bases, the J end lost 4 bases, and 14 bases lay between the germline ends. This CDR3 contains 15 residues. The CDR3 protein is CASSLVEIQYNEQFF. CDR3 nucleotide sequence: TGTGCCAGCAGCCTCGTTGAAATTCAATACAATGAGCAGTTCTTC.

In DNA form, the CDR3 reads TGTGCCAGCAGTTTAGGGGGGGCGAGTATCAACACTGAAGCTTTCTTT. It encodes CASSLGGASINTEAFF. The V and J genes are TRBV12-3 or TRBV12-4 and TRBJ1-1, with a weak D call TRBD1 (6 bases). The CDR3 is 16 residues long. Trimming took off 1 base at V and 2 bases at J, with 14 bases between the two ends.

As regards this clonotype: A single base separates this from a much larger clone, so it may be a read error. The chain employs TRBV14 and TRBJ2-4, with D perhaps matching TRBD1 (5 bases). Germline CDR1 reads SGHDN; CDR2 reads FVKESK. This CDR3 region has 11 residues. This CDR3 reads CASSLKDIRYF. The CDR3 DNA reads TGTGCCAGCAGCCTGAAGGACATTCGGTACTTC.

This chain uses TRBV29-1 with TRBJ2-1; D possibly corresponds to TRBD1 (5 bases). This CDR3 contains 13 residues. The germline CDR1 and CDR2 sequences are SQVTM and ANQGSEA. V was trimmed by 6 bases and J by 4 bases, leaving 13 bases between them. CDR3 amino acids: CSVRRTLYNEQFF. The CDR3 DNA sequence: TGCAGCGTCCGAAGGACACTGTACAATGAGCAGTTCTTC.

This clonotype was counted at least ten times. This rearrangement joins TRBV4-1 to TRBJ2-7, with D perhaps TRBD2 (6 bases). Germline V gene lookup returns CDR1 MGHRA and CDR2 YSYEKL. Trimming stripped 4 bases from V and 6 bases from J, with 19 bases between. The CDR3 covers 15 residues. CDR3 protein: CASSRTSASELEQYF. DNA of the CDR3: TGCGCCAGCAGCCGTACCTCGGCTAGCGAGCTCGAGCAGTACTTC.

Note on this clonotype: This may be a read error: a much more frequent sequence differs by one nucleotide. The chain has TRBV20-1 and TRBJ1-2; 9 bases align to TRBD1. Germline assignment: CDR1 DFQATT and CDR2 SNEGSKA (reference sequence). With V trimmed by 1 base and J by 3 bases, 12 bases remained unmatched. The CDR3 runs 17 residues. CDR3 sequence: CSARVRPNRGRYYGYTF. DNA of the CDR3: TGCAGTGCTAGAGTGCGGCCAAACAGGGGGCGCTACTATGGCTACACCTTC.

This clonotype has a count of ten or more. The gene calls are TRBV7-9 and TRBJ2-5; a weak D match, TRBD1 (6 bases). The germline CDR1 and CDR2 sequences are SEHNR and FQNEAQ (reference sequence). The CDR3 loop spans 15 amino acids. Trimming left V 4 bases short and J 2 bases short, with 14 bases between. CDR3 region: CASSSTGGQQETQYF. The CDR3 coding sequence is TGTGCCAGCAGCTCGACAGGTGGTCAACAAGAGACCCAGTACTTC. Full variable domain (rest looked up from reference TRBV7-9 and TRBJ2-5): DTGVSQNPRHKITKRGQNVTFRCDPISEHNRLYWYRQTLGQGPEFLTYFQNEAQLEKSRLLSDRFSAERPKGSFSTLEIQRTEQGDSAMYLCASSSTGGQQETQYFGPGTRLLVL.

This clonotype was observed at least ten times. The gene calls are TRBV20-1 and TRBJ2-7; 12 bases match TRBD2. The CDR3 loop spans 15 amino acids. Trimming cost V 4 bases and J 0 bases; bases outside gene matches: 4. Germline CDR1 DFQATT, CDR2 SNEGSKA (reference sequence). In DNA, the CDR3 is TGCAGTGCTATCCGACTAGCGGGAGTCTCCTACGAGCAGTACTTC. It specifies CSAIRLAGVSYEQYF.

The chain employs TRBV5-1 and TRBJ2-1; either TRBD1 or TRBD2 may supply D (5 bases each). This CDR3 has 15 residues. Germline CDR1 and CDR2: SGHRS and YFSETQ. The V end lost 1 base, the J end lost 6 bases, and 14 bases lay between the germline ends. CDR3 DNA sequence: TGCGCCAGCAGCTTGTGGCAGGGAGCCTCCAATGAGCAGTTCTTC. It is translated as CASSLWQGASNEQFF.

The sample holds many counts of this clonotype. The J gene is TRBJ2-7, the V gene TRBV3-1; 9 bases agree with TRBD2. The CDR3 has 15 residues. Per the germline V gene, CDR1 is LGHDT and CDR2 is YNNKEL (reference sequence). V trimming: 1 base; J trimming: 4 bases; junction bases outside the gene matches: 5. As DNA, the CDR3 is TGTGCCAGCAGCCAAGGCCCGACTAGCGGATACGAGCAGTACTTC. Translation gives CASSQGPTSGYEQYF.

This chain joins TRBV10-1 and TRBJ2-7; 7 bases fit TRBD1. CDR3 length: 15 residues. The junction had 12 bases not matched to a gene; V was cut back by 5 bases and J by 5 bases. CDR1 is WNHNN and CDR2 is SYGVQD in the germline V gene (reference sequence). This CDR3 is CASSLLRDSTHEQYF. The CDR3 region has the DNA TGCGCCAGCAGTCTACTACGGGACAGTACTCACGAGCAGTACTTC.

This clonotype was counted many times. This chain joins TRBV3-1 and TRBJ1-1; D ambiguous. CDR1 and CDR2 from the germline V gene are LGHDT and YNNKEL (reference sequence). V was shortened by 4 bases and J by 4 bases, with 13 bases between the two germline ends. CDR3 length: 14 residues. CDR3 region: CASSRNSGPTEAFF. As DNA, the CDR3 is TGTGCCAGCAGCCGAAACAGCGGCCCCACTGAAGCTTTCTTT.

The sample holds a few counts of this clonotype. The chain joins TRBV6-4 to TRBJ2-6, with D maybe TRBD2 (6 bases). The CDR3 contains 15 residues. Germline CDR1 and CDR2: MRHNA and SNTAGT. Trimming shortened V by 6 bases and J by 4 bases, and 13 bases separated the two germline ends. The CDR3 DNA sequence: TGTGCCAGCAGCTCAGGAGGGACCGGGGCCAACGTCCTGACTTTC. As protein: CASSSGGTGANVLTF.

Remarks on this clonotype: The junction departs from germline at one end; a sequencing error may be responsible. The chain has TRBV3-1 and TRBJ1-1; D is perhaps TRBD1 (5 bases). The CDR3 totals 13 residues. CDR1 is LGHDT and CDR2 is YNNKEL in the germline V gene (reference sequence). The chain's CDR3 is CVSSPLRGTEAFF. The CDR3 nucleotides are TGTGTCAGCAGCCCGCTGAGGGGCACTGAAGCTTTCTTT.

In this sample, this clonotype turned up many times. The rearrangement links TRBV20-1 to TRBJ1-4; perhaps TRBD1 as D (5 bases). V was clipped by 0 bases and J by 6 bases, with 11 bases between them. The CDR3 has 14 residues. CDR1 DFQATT and CDR2 SNEGSKA come from the germline V gene (reference sequence). The CDR3 DNA follows: TGCAGTGCTAGAGATTCGGGGGGAGATGAAAAACTGTTTTTT. Residues: CSARDSGGDEKLFF.

The J gene is TRBJ1-2, the V gene TRBV11-2; unclear D gene. The CDR3 length is 15 residues. Germline-derived CDR1 and CDR2 are SGHAT and FQNNGV. Trimming stripped 0 bases from V and 2 bases from J, with 10 bases between. The CDR3 here is CASSLEGWSNYGYTF. In DNA, the CDR3 is TGTGCCAGCAGCTTAGAGGGTTGGTCGAACTATGGCTACACCTTC. Drawing the rest from reference TRBV11-2 and TRBJ1-2, the complete variable domain is EAGVAQSPRYKIIEKRQSVAFWCNPISGHATLYWYQQILGQGPKLLIQFQNNGVVDDSQLPKDRFSAERLKGVDSTLKIQPAKLEDSAVYLCASSLEGWSNYGYTFGSGTRLTVV.

The chain links TRBV12-3 or TRBV12-4 to TRBJ2-1; the D is unclear. The CDR3 contains 16 residues. The ends were cut back, 0 bases at V and 5 bases at J, with 14 bases in the middle. The CDR3 bases are TGTGCCAGCAGTTTAGCCACGGAGCTCTCGCACAATGAGCAGTTCTTC. Translated: CASSLATELSHNEQFF.

This clonotype was found a few times. The chain uses TRBV19 and TRBJ2-6, with TRBD1 matching 7 bases. CDR3 length: 16 residues. Unmatched junction bases numbered 5, after V lost 6 bases and J lost 0 bases. Germline CDR1 reads LNHDA; CDR2 reads SQIVND (reference sequence). CDR3 DNA sequence: TGTGCCAGTAGAACGACAGGGTACTCTGGGGCCAACGTCCTGACTTTC. Its translation: CASRTTGYSGANVLTF.

This clonotype was seen more than once but under ten times. The rearrangement links TRBV28 to TRBJ2-2; 9 bases are shared with TRBD2. The CDR3 is made up of 18 amino acids. CDR1 is MDHEN and CDR2 is SYDVKM in the germline V gene. V shed 4 bases and J 1 base; nucleotides not matched to a gene: 10. The DNA for the CDR3 is TGTGCCAGCAGTTCGATGATAGCGGGAGAAAAGAACACCGGGGAGCTGTTTTTT. It specifies CASSSMIAGEKNTGELFF.